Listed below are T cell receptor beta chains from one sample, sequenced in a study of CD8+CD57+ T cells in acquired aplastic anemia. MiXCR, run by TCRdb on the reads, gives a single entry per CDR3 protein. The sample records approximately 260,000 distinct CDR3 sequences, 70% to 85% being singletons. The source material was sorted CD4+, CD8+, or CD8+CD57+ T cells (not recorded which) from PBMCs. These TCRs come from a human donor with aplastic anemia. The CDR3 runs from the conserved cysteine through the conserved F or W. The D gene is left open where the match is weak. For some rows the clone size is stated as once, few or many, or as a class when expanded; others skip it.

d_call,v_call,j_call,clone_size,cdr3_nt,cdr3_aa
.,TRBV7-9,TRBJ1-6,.,TGTGCCTACGAGGTAGCGGTGTACCAAGAGACCCAGTACCTCCACTTT,CAYEVAVYQETQYLHF
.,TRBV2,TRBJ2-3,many,TGTGCCAGCTGGGCCGGGGGCACCGATACGCAGTATTTT,CASWAGGTDTQYF
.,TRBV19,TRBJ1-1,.,TGTGCCAGTAGTATTACTAGCGGGGACATTGAAGCTTTCTTC,CASSITSGDIEAFF
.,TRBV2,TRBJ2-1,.,TGTGCCAGCAGTGATGTGGCGTGGGGCAATGAGCAGTTCTTC,CASSDVAWGNEQFF
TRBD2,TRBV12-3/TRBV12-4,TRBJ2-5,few,TGTGCCAGCAGTTTTGGACTAGCAGGGCAGACCCAGTACTTC,CASSFGLAGQTQYF
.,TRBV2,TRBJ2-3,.,TGTGCTGGCGGCGGCGTGGGGTCAGATACGCAGTATTTT,CAGGGVGSDTQYF
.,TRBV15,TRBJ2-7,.,TGTGCCACCAGCGGCACAGCCCTAGCCTACGAGCAGTACTTC,CATSGTALAYEQYF
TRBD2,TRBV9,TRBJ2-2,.,TGTGCCAGCAGCCCTAGCGGGACAAGGACAGATACGGGGGAGCTGTTTTTT,CASSPSGTRTDTGELFF
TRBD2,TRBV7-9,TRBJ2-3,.,TGTTCCAGCACTAGCGTCAGGAGGACAGATACGCAGTATTTT,CSSTSVRRTDTQYF
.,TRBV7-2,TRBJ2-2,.,TGTGCCAGCAGCTCGTACATGGCAGGGAACACCGGGGAGCTGTTTTTT,CASSSYMAGNTGELFF
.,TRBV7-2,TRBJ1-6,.,TGTGCCAGCAGCTTAGGGTCGGCAGGCGGAGATACGCAGCTCCACTTT,CASSLGSAGGDTQLHF
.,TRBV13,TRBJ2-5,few,TGTGCCAGCAGCCATGGCAGCGAGCAAGAGACCCAGTACTTC,CASSHGSEQETQYF
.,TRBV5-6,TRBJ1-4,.,TGTGCCAGCAGCTTGGGGGAGGCCCACCCTAATGAAAAACTGTTTTTT,CASSLGEAHPNEKLFF
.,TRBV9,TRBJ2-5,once,TGTGCCACCAGAAGAGGGTCAGACCTTGAGACCCAGTACTTC,CATRRGSDLETQYF
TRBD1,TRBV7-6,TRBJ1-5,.,TGTGCCAGCAGCTTGAGTTCCGGGACAGGGGGCACTCAGCCCCAGCATTTT,CASSLSSGTGGTQPQHF
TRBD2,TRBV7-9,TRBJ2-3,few,TGTGCCAGCAGCTTGACTAGCGGCGCCGGAGATACGCAGTATTTT,CASSLTSGAGDTQYF
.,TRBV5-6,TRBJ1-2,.,TGTGCCAGCAGCTTGGAGAGGGAAGGATATGGCTACACCTTC,CASSLEREGYGYTF
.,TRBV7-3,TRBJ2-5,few,TGTGCCGGCCAGGTGGCCAGGGGGACCCAGTACTTC,CAGQVARGTQYF
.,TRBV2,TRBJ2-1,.,TGTGCCAGCAGTCGGGACATAGACAATGAGCAGTTCTTC,CASSRDIDNEQFF
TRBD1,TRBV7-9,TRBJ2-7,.,TGTGCCAGCAGCTTCACAGGGGAGCACTACGCGCAGTACTTC,CASSFTGEHYAQYF
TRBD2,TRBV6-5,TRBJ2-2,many,TGTGCCAGCAGTTACGTTAGCGGGGGGGCGACCGGGGAGCTGTTTTTT,CASSYVSGGATGELFF
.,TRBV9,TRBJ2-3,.,TGTGCCAGCAGCGACGCAGCCCCAGATACGCAGTGTTTT,CASSDAAPDTQCF
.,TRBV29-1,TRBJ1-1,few,TGCAGCGTAGAGGACTATCCCCTGGTGAACACTGAAGCTTTCTTT,CSVEDYPLVNTEAFF
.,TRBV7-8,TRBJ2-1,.,TGTGCCAGCAGCTTTCAAAGAGGCGGGACGGCCCATGCCCAGTTCTTC,CASSFQRGGTAHAQFF
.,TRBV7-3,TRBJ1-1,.,TGTGCCAGCAGCTTAACTAGGGGAGGCGACACTACAGAGTTCTTT,CASSLTRGGDTTEFF
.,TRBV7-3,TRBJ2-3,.,TGTGCCAGCAGCCCACAGGGGACCTGGGGGGACAACCATTTT,CASSPQGTWGDNHF
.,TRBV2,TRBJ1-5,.,TGTGCCAGCGGTAACGGGGGCACAGGCACGCAGCATTTT,CASGNGGTGTQHF
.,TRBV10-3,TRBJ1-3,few,TGTGCCAGCACCCTGACAACCTCTGGAAACACCATATATTTT,CASTLTTSGNTIYF
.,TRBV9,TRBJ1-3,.,TGTGCCAGCAGCTTGGGTTCGTTTGGGGGCACCATATATTTT,CASSLGSFGGTIYF
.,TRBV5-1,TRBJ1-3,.,TGCGCCAGCAGCTTGGCCGACGGTTCTGGAAACACCATATATTTT,CASSLADGSGNTIYF
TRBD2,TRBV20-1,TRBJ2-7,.,TGCAGTGCTAGAGGTGTACCGGGGGAGGGTCTTTTCGACGAGCAGTACTTC,CSARGVPGEGLFDEQYF
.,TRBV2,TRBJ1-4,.,TGTGCCAGCAGTGTCGAGGCAAGCAATGAAAAACTGTTTTTT,CASSVEASNEKLFF
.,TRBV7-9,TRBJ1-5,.,TGTGCCAGCAGCGCACAGACCACCTGGGGTGAGCCCCAGCATTTT,CASSAQTTWGEPQHF
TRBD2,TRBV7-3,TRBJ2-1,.,TGTGCCGGAAGCGTAACGAAGCGGGGGTACTACAATGGGCAGTTCTTC,CAGSVTKRGYYNGQFF
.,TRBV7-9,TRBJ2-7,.,TGTGCCAGCAGCCAACAACCAAGGGCTGGCGGAGCCGACGAGCAGTACTTC,CASSQQPRAGGADEQYF
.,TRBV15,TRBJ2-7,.,TGTGCCACCAGCAACGGGCGCGGTAACTACACCCAGTACTTC,CATSNGRGNYTQYF
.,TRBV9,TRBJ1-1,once,TGTGCCAGCAGCGAGGGCCCCTCGCACAATTCTTATGCTTTCTTT,CASSEGPSHNSYAFF
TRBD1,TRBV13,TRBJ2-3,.,TGTGCCAGCAGCTTAGGGGACAGGGGCTATGACTATTATTTT,CASSLGDRGYDYYF
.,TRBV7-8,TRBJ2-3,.,TGTGCCAGCAGCTTAGCGGGAGGTGGGGGGGCGCCCCATTTT,CASSLAGGGGAPHF
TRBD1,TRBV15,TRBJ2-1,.,TGCGCCATAAGCAGCGGTAGACAGGGGGGGAATGAGCAGTTCTTC,CAISSGRQGGNEQFF
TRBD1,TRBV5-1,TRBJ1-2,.,TGCGCCAGCAGCTTGGCAGGGACAGGGGGTGGCTACACCTTC,CASSLAGTGGGYTF